This T cell receptor (beta chain) was sequenced during a study of T cells in Graves' hyperthyroidism and ophthalmopathy. At least ten counts were recorded for this clonotype. Each diagnosis was grounded in clinical symptoms, serum thyroxine and TRAb, thyroid ultrasound, and orbital computed tomography. V lost 3 bases and J lost 5; bases outside the gene matches: 6. The CDR3 runs to 15 residues. Germline lookup yields CDR1 SGHVS and CDR2 FNYEAQ. Researchers amplified the TCR beta CDR3 regions from RNA transcripts. Initially, a first-round RT-PCR of the TCR CDR3 employed the HTBI primer set. TCRdb re-called the multiplex PCR reads with MiXCR, one entry per CDR3 protein. The sample records around 380,000 distinct CDR3 sequences, 13% being singletons.

The chain joins TRBV7-6 to TRBJ2-3; 9 bases are a match to TRBD1. Sequencing input: blood. This TCR was sampled from a man aged 25 to 45 with Graves' hyperthyroidism that later progressed to Graves' ophthalmopathy. As DNA, the CDR3 is TGTGCCAGCAGCTTTCCGTGGACAGGGGAAGATACGCAGTATTTT. Residues: CASSFPWTGEDTQYF.